These T cell receptor beta chains were read from a single sample in a study of T-cell reconstitution after alpha-beta-depleted transplantation in children. MiXCR was run by TCRdb on the PCR reads, yielding one entry per CDR3 protein. The profile shows approximately 270,000 distinct CDR3 sequences, 24% of them singletons. The sequencing used PBMCs, mostly from graft donor cells, collected 360 days after TCRalphabeta/CD19-depleted stem cell transplant. These receptors were collected from a female patient aged 2-9 years who had a stem cell transplant for congenital amegakaryocytic thrombocytopenia, so the T cells may come from the graft donor. CDR3s include the opening cysteine and the closing phenylalanine or tryptophan. Fields, in order: J gene, V gene, CDR3 protein.

j_call: TRBJ2-7; v_call: TRBV20-1; cdr3_aa: CSASHVRLSGSEEQYF
j_call: TRBJ2-3; v_call: TRBV27; cdr3_aa: CASSLSTGRGGTDTQYF
j_call: TRBJ1-4; v_call: TRBV5-1; cdr3_aa: CASSSRDTDEKLFF
j_call: TRBJ1-2; v_call: TRBV3-1; cdr3_aa: CASSPLLANYGYTF
j_call: TRBJ2-7; v_call: TRBV12-3/TRBV12-4; cdr3_aa: CASSSHPGGWEQYF
j_call: TRBJ1-1; v_call: TRBV12-3/TRBV12-4; cdr3_aa: CASRGWNTEAFF
j_call: TRBJ1-1; v_call: TRBV12-3/TRBV12-4; cdr3_aa: CASGEGWGAHTEAFF
j_call: TRBJ2-6; v_call: TRBV2; cdr3_aa: CASSEPSGGRGANVLTF
j_call: TRBJ1-4; v_call: TRBV3-1; cdr3_aa: CASSQDAQEDEKLFF
j_call: TRBJ2-1; v_call: TRBV6-5; cdr3_aa: CASSYYPTSGSSYNEQFF
j_call: TRBJ1-1; v_call: TRBV3-1; cdr3_aa: CASSKGTGRLGTEAFF
j_call: TRBJ2-7; v_call: TRBV4-1; cdr3_aa: CASSQAGGLGEQYF
j_call: TRBJ1-2; v_call: TRBV20-1; cdr3_aa: CSARNRQNPNYGYTF
j_call: TRBJ2-1; v_call: TRBV12-3/TRBV12-4; cdr3_aa: CASSLRPNNEQFF
j_call: TRBJ2-7; v_call: TRBV3-1; cdr3_aa: CASSQGLANNYEQYF
j_call: TRBJ1-1; v_call: TRBV10-3; cdr3_aa: CAISESKKAQNTEAFF
j_call: TRBJ2-1; v_call: TRBV18; cdr3_aa: CASSPQRGSGGNEQFF
j_call: TRBJ1-6; v_call: TRBV5-1; cdr3_aa: CASSLGRVNSPLHF
j_call: TRBJ2-2; v_call: TRBV7-3; cdr3_aa: CASGISVRSGELFF
j_call: TRBJ2-2; v_call: TRBV4-2; cdr3_aa: CASSEPPLLNTGELFF
j_call: TRBJ2-3; v_call: TRBV20-1; cdr3_aa: CSASELSGPEDTQYF
j_call: TRBJ2-1; v_call: TRBV24-1; cdr3_aa: CATSVGPPVNNEQFF
j_call: TRBJ1-1; v_call: TRBV5-1; cdr3_aa: CASSPEGSEAFF
j_call: TRBJ1-1; v_call: TRBV30; cdr3_aa: CAWSVRKEMNTEAFF
j_call: TRBJ2-1; v_call: TRBV10-3; cdr3_aa: CAISESRGQGHKFF
j_call: TRBJ2-5; v_call: TRBV7-6; cdr3_aa: CASSFGTVQETQYF
j_call: TRBJ1-5; v_call: TRBV25-1; cdr3_aa: CASSGTGYQPQHF
j_call: TRBJ2-2; v_call: TRBV6-6; cdr3_aa: CASEVAGGELFF
j_call: TRBJ2-7; v_call: TRBV12-3/TRBV12-4; cdr3_aa: CASSFSLDYEQYF
j_call: TRBJ2-3; v_call: TRBV6-1; cdr3_aa: CASPKRGTDTQYF
j_call: TRBJ2-1; v_call: TRBV12-3/TRBV12-4; cdr3_aa: CASRSLRDEQFF
j_call: TRBJ1-5; v_call: TRBV9; cdr3_aa: CASSVDPAQPQHF
j_call: TRBJ2-1; v_call: TRBV11-2; cdr3_aa: CASSLDRGTYNEQFF
j_call: TRBJ2-7; v_call: TRBV28; cdr3_aa: CASRQQGVQYF
j_call: TRBJ2-5; v_call: TRBV7-2; cdr3_aa: CASSLVVRETQYF
j_call: TRBJ2-7; v_call: TRBV30; cdr3_aa: CACLGQKSYEQYF